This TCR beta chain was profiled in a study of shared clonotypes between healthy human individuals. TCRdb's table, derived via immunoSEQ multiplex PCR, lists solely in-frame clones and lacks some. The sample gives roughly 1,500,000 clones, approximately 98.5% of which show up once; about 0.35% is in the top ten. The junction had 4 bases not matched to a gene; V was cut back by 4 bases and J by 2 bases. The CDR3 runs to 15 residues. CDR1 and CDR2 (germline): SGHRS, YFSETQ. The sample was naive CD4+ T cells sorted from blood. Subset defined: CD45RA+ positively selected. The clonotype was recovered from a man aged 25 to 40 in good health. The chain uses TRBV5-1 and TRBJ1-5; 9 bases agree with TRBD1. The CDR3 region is CASSTTGGGNQPQHF. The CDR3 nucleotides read TGCGCCAGCAGCACTACAGGGGGCGGCAATCAGCCCCAGCATTTT.